This T cell receptor (beta chain) comes out of a study of T cell responses to AZD1222 COVID-19 vaccine. The study, taken as a whole, reports: The CD4 TCRs associated with vaccination extended across spike and predominated at 160-218 and 743-854. Increased Spike-specific TCR breadth and depth were observed after two AZD1222 doses. Clonal diversity may have been underestimated, and the donors were mostly white British, with more females than males. The study reported that nearly half of spike-specific TCRs target unmutated variant regions.

CDR1 is SGHTA, CDR2 FQGTGA, per germline. The CDR3 contains 14 residues. The V and J ends lost 1 base and 4 bases respectively, with 8 bases between them. Data came from immunoSEQ multiplex PCR; TCRdb stores just in-frame clones and leaves some out. Seen here are roughly 96,000 clones, roughly 88% observed once, and the top ten hold about 28%. Turning to this clone: Its antigen remains unidentified.

The chain employs TRBV7-3 and TRBJ2-1; perhaps TRBD1 as D (6 bases). This sample comprised peripheral blood, obtained on day 0 of AZD1222 vaccination. This clonotype was sampled from an adult in good health. For the CDR3, the DNA is TGTGCCAGCAGCTTAATCGGACAGTACAATGAGCAGTTCTTC. Protein sequence: CASSLIGQYNEQFF.